This T cell receptor beta chain was sequenced for a study of T cells in Graves' hyperthyroidism and ophthalmopathy. Broader study findings: Blood also showed most of the thyroid clonotypes that were expanded above 0.001. A 13 V-J model separated ophthalmopathy from stable hyperthyroidism. Ophthalmopathy prediction by the model preceded onset by a median 6.5 months.

Many counts were recorded for this clonotype. The antigen remains undetermined. Each diagnosis was grounded in clinical symptoms, serum thyroxine and TRAb, thyroid ultrasound, and orbital computed tomography. The CDR3 regions of TCR beta were amplified from RNA transcripts. The TCR CDR3 first-round RT-PCR relied on the HTBI primer set. TCRdb reprocessed the multiplex PCR reads with MiXCR, giving one entry per CDR3 protein. The data hold over 650,000 distinct CDR3 sequences, with 45% observed a single time. The germline V gene has CDR1 SEHNR and CDR2 FQNEAQ (reference sequence). V trimming: 8 bases; J trimming: 5 bases; junction bases outside the gene matches: 11. The CDR3 totals 14 residues.

The sequenced sample was peripheral blood or thyroid tissue (not recorded which). This chain connects TRBV7-9 to TRBJ2-7, with TRBD1 matching 8 bases. The receptor was isolated from an adult man with Graves' disease, either hyperthyroidism or ophthalmopathy (not recorded which). CDR3 sequence reads: CASGSGTGFDEQYF. CDR3 sequence (DNA): TGTGCCAGCGGTTCCGGGACAGGTTTCGACGAGCAGTACTTC.